This TCR beta chain was sequenced in a study of T-cell memory formation after mild COVID-19 (dated by TCRdb to the early 2020s). Describing the broader study: TCR sequence clusters from the two donors were found to be largely donor specific. The cohort comprised two young, previously healthy adult volunteers, one female and one male. In a couple of donors, T-cell clones that expanded and contracted after mild COVID-19 were tracked by sequencing TCRalpha and TCRbeta repertoires over time.

Ficoll-Paque density gradient centrifugation was used to isolate PBMCs. On the study overall, not on this receptor specifically: Some responding clones were detected in pre-infection memory, which suggested that pre-existing cross-reactive memory T cells had joined the SARS-CoV-2 response. The study included only a couple of mild cases, and larger cohorts that include severe cases with pre-infection samples were judged to be necessary. The second-wave clones that peaked on day 37 were not confirmed to be SARS-CoV-2 specific. Contracting CD4+ clones were located mainly in the CM and EM memory subsets, whereas CD8+ clones were found to be enriched in EMRA. Clones that contracted from day 15 to 85 showed balanced CD4/CD8 phenotypes, whereas a second wave of clones that expanded from day 15 to 37 leaned towards CD4+.

The germline V and J ends show losses of 2 bases and 8 bases respectively, and no gene match explains 8 bases of the junction. Looking up the germline V gene yields CDR1 MNHEY and CDR2 SVGAGI. Reading from cysteine to phenylalanine, the CDR3 counts 15 amino acids. Of the read, only the CDR3 DNA is kept; its 45 bases are in frame from base 1. Sequencing was carried out with an Illumina NovaSeq 6000. cDNA libraries for TCRalpha and TCRbeta were prepared by 5'RACE using constant-segment primers, with sample barcodes and unique molecular identifiers added. RNA was extracted from every sample with Trizol reagent. The libraries were amplified in two PCR steps, and the second step added a second sample barcode and Illumina TruSeq adapters. Libraries were sequenced on an Illumina NovaSeq with 2 x 150 bp paired-end reads. The study's own analysis went as follows. With migec v1.2.7, reads were demultiplexed and then collapsed into UMI-guided consensus sequences. Using mixcr v2.1.11, UMI consensuses were aligned to TRA and TRB V and J templates and then assembled into clonotypes. Expanded or contracted clonotypes were those called significant by both edgeR and NoisET, with noise models trained on biological replicates. For edgeR calls, a false discovery rate-adjusted p below 0.01 and a log2 fold-change threshold of 1 were applied. As an exploratory analysis of dynamics, PCA with hierarchical clustering was applied to max-normalized trajectories of the 1000 most abundant clonotypes. Separately sequenced CD4+ and CD8+ repertoires were used to assign a CD4 or CD8 phenotype to each responding clone. TCRdb reprocessed the public reads (quality trimming at Q25 with fastp, clone calling with MiXCR) and kept in-frame beta chains. Identical CDR3 proteins give one entry, which carries the most common genes and DNA. In this record, the V and J calls reflect TCRdb's handling and not the investigators' own analysis. Counted in this sample were 80,000 to 90,000 distinct CDR3 sequences; about 23% of them appeared once. Roughly 39% of the sample goes to the ten largest clones.

In its sample, this clonotype was seen many times. It lacks a known antigen. It has no much larger one-base neighbor in the sample; base qualities were not kept. Recombination joined TRBV6-5 with TRBJ2-1; TRBD2 agrees with 8 junctional bases. The clonotype originates from a man aged 18 to 35 who had mild COVID-19 (a few samples of this study predate the infection). The sample titles of this study are shuffled in the database, so cell type and time point are left out; the donor was told from shared clones. The material sequenced was PBMCs or a T cell subset sorted from them (not recorded which). Here the CDR3 is given as CASSYAHGGVDEQFF. The sequence in DNA is TGTGCCAGCAGTTACGCCCACGGGGGGGTCGATGAGCAGTTCTTC.